The present T cell receptor (beta chain) was sequenced within a study of OX40 agonist ivuxolimab in advanced cancers. Method: immunoSEQ multiplex PCR; TCRdb's copy keeps in-frame clones and lacks some. The sample includes tens of thousands of clones, under 95% of them seen just once. The length of the CDR3 is 14 residues. The V gene lost 8 bases and the J gene lost 4 bases, with 15 bases spanning the gap. CDR1 and CDR2 (germline): MNHEY, SVGAGI. This sequence originates from an adult with an advanced solid tumor such as melanoma, head and neck, liver or kidney cancer. This sequence joins TRBV6-5 and TRBJ1-5; no definite D call. This specimen was CD4+ or CD8+ T cells sorted from blood, taken in a trial of the OX40 agonist ivuxolimab. CDR3 nucleotides: TGTGCCAGCGGCTTCACTGGCCGAAATCAGCCCCAGCATTTT. Encoded protein: CASGFTGRNQPQHF.